The 9 T cell receptor beta chains below all came from one sample that was sequenced in a study of blood T cells in healthy people across ages. A second about 7 to 11 cycle PCR used barcoded and J-beta primers. TCRdb redid the calling of the 5' RACE reads with MiXCR, one entry per CDR3 protein. The table records about 1.7 million distinct CDR3 sequences, 28% of them present only once. The material sequenced was blood. The source is a woman between 25 and 40 years old in good health.

About this clonotype itself: A read error may be the cause here, since a much bigger clone is one base away. The gene calls are TRBV7-2 and TRBJ2-7, with a tentative D call TRBD1 (6 bases). CDR1 and CDR2 (germline): SGHTA, FQGNSA. This CDR3 contains 15 residues. V lost 1 base and J 2 bases, leaving 12 bases between the germline ends. The CDR3 nucleotides are TGTGCCAGCAGCTTAGAGCGACAGGATGCCTACGAGCAGTACTTC. Translation: CASSLERQDAYEQYF.

DNA of the CDR3: TGTGCCAGCAGTTTGCTCGATTTCGGCTACACCTTC. Translation: CASSLLDFGYTF. The gene calls are TRBV28 and TRBJ1-2; D is unclear. Trimming cost V 3 bases and J 8 bases, with 10 bases left between them. Per germline, CDR1 MDHEN and CDR2 SYDVKM. The CDR3 runs to 12 residues.

This clonotype has a handful of counts. This rearrangement joins TRBV7-6 to TRBJ2-5; D unresolved. CDR3 length: 13 amino acids. CDR1 and CDR2 (germline): SGHVS, FNYEAQ. V dropped 10 bases and J dropped 3 bases, with 15 bases sitting between them. The CDR3 region is CATRLSPEETQYF. CDR3 nucleotide sequence: TGTGCCACCAGACTTAGCCCCGAAGAGACCCAGTACTTC.

Many counts were recorded for this clonotype. The V and J genes are TRBV29-1 and TRBJ2-5; a possible D gene is TRBD2 (6 bases). V lost 4 bases and J lost 0, with 9 bases in between. Per the germline V gene, CDR1 is SQVTM and CDR2 is ANQGSEA. The CDR3 runs to 13 residues. The CDR3 loop reads CSVGGGYQETQYF. The CDR3 region has the DNA TGCAGCGTTGGTGGAGGGTACCAAGAGACCCAGTACTTC.

The chain recombines TRBV4-1 with TRBJ2-7; D remains unclear. V gave up 3 bases and J gave up 3 bases, with 9 bases separating them. Per the germline V gene, CDR1 is MGHRA and CDR2 is YSYEKL. This CDR3 contains 13 residues. The CDR3 bases are TGCGCCAGCAGCCAGGCACCCCACTACGAGCAGTACTTC. It encodes CASSQAPHYEQYF.

This clonotype was observed many times. CDR3 nucleotides: TGTGCCAGCACCTTTGGGACAGTGGACGACGAGACCCAGTACTTC. Its protein product is CASTFGTVDDETQYF. This rearrangement joins TRBV12-3 or TRBV12-4 to TRBJ2-5; 7 nucleotides line up with TRBD1. The ends lost 7 bases at V and 5 bases at J; junction bases unmatched: 13. The length of the CDR3 is 15 residues.

This clonotype was recorded a few times. The chain recombines TRBV18 with TRBJ1-5; 7 nucleotides line up with TRBD1. In germline, CDR1 is KGHSH, CDR2 LQKENI. J gave up 7 bases and V 5 bases, and 14 bases lay outside the gene matches. CDR3 size: 16 residues. The CDR3 DNA sequence: TGTGCCAGCTCATCAGACCGAATTACAGGGGTGCAGCCCCAGCATTTT. This sequence encodes CASSSDRITGVQPQHF. Filled out from reference TRBV18 and TRBJ1-5, the complete variable domain reads NAGVMQNPRHLVRRRGQEARLRCSPMKGHSHVYWYRQLPEEGLKFMVYLQKENIIDESGMPKERFSAEFPKEGPSILRIQQVVRGDSAAYFCASSSDRITGVQPQHFGDGTRLSIL.

This chain uses TRBV28 with TRBJ2-7; 7 bases line up with TRBD1. CDR1 and CDR2 from the germline V gene are MDHEN and SYDVKM. The junction had 13 bases not matched to a gene; V was cut back by 5 bases and J by 3 bases. This CDR3 comprises 16 residues. CDR3 region: CASSATGQRHNYEQYF. In DNA form, the CDR3 reads TGTGCCAGCAGTGCCACGGGACAGCGACACAACTACGAGCAGTACTTC.

The V call is TRBV20-1, the J call TRBJ2-7, with unresolved D. Germline CDR1 and CDR2: DFQATT and SNEGSKA (reference sequence). The CDR3 is made up of 15 amino acids. V lost 6 bases to trimming and J lost 3 bases, with 21 bases between them. As DNA, the CDR3 is TGCAGTGCCCGTCCCGGGCGACCGGAGCTCTACGAGCAGTACTTC. It translates to CSARPGRPELYEQYF.